The 28 T cell receptor beta chains below all came from one sample that was sequenced in a study of T-cell reconstitution after alpha-beta-depleted transplantation in children. Unique molecular identifiers featured in how the TCRbeta library was prepared. TCRdb called the PCR reads again in MiXCR, with one record for every CDR3 protein. The sample carries about 78,000 distinct CDR3 sequences, roughly 15% recorded once. The starting material was PBMCs, mostly from graft donor cells, obtained 180 days after TCRalphabeta/CD19-depleted stem cell transplant. These receptors all stem from a male patient aged 2-15 years who had a stem cell transplant for acute lymphoblastic leukemia, so the T cells may come from the graft donor.

At least ten counts were recorded for this clonotype. V usage is TRBV5-1 and J usage is TRBJ1-4, with D maybe TRBD1 (5 bases). This CDR3 contains 14 residues. V gave up 6 bases and J gave up 3 bases, with 12 bases separating them. Germline-derived CDR1 and CDR2 are SGHRS and YFSETQ. CDR3 in DNA: TGCGCCAGCACCAAGGGGAAGGCTAATGAAAAACTGTTTTTT. Its protein is CASTKGKANEKLFF.

This sequence joins TRBV11-3 and TRBJ2-1; possibly TRBD2 for D (7 bases). The V gene lost 3 bases and the J gene lost 2 bases, with 14 bases spanning the gap. Germline V gene lookup returns CDR1 SGHNT and CDR2 YENEEA. This CDR3 region has 16 residues. The CDR3 spells CASSFRGAKAYNEQFF. In nucleotides, the CDR3 is TGTGCCAGCAGCTTTCGGGGGGCGAAAGCCTACAATGAGCAGTTCTTC.

In its sample, this clonotype was seen many times. The rearrangement links TRBV5-1 to TRBJ2-7, with D maybe TRBD2 (5 bases). V was shortened by 7 bases and J by 2 bases, with 16 bases between the two germline ends. The CDR3 runs 14 residues. CDR1 is SGHRS and CDR2 is YFSETQ in the germline V gene. The CDR3: CASALAGTTYEQYF. In DNA, the CDR3 is TGCGCCAGCGCCTTGGCGGGCACCACCTACGAGCAGTACTTC.

This chain links TRBV7-9 with TRBJ2-7; D unresolved. V was clipped by 1 base and J by 4 bases, with 14 bases between them. Germline V gene data show CDR1 as SEHNR and CDR2 as FQNEAQ (reference sequence). The CDR3 is 15 amino acids. The CDR3 region is CASSLDSGPPYEQYF. CDR3 nucleotide sequence: TGTGCCAGCAGCTTAGACAGTGGACCACCATACGAGCAGTACTTC.

In its sample, this clonotype was seen many times. This chain links TRBV7-2 with TRBJ2-7; D unresolved. V gave up 5 bases and J gave up 4 bases, with 12 bases separating them. The germline V gene encodes CDR1 SGHTA and CDR2 FQGNSA. The length of the CDR3 is 13 residues. DNA of the CDR3: TGTGCCAGCAGCCCAAGGGCCTGGTACGAGCAGTACTTC. This gives the protein CASSPRAWYEQYF.

The chain employs TRBV13 and TRBJ2-3, with 8 bases matching TRBD2. CDR3 length equals 16 residues. With 4 bases clipped from V and 7 bases from J, the junction kept 13 bases outside the gene matches. Germline CDR1 and CDR2: PRHDT and FYEKMQ (reference sequence). For the CDR3, the DNA is TGTGCCAGCAGCTGGTCTGGGGTAGCGGGGAAGTATACGCAGTATTTT. Protein: CASSWSGVAGKYTQYF.

The chain recombines TRBV11-2 with TRBJ2-5; 8 nucleotides align to TRBD2. CDR1 is SGHAT, CDR2 FQNNGV, per germline. V shed 5 bases and J 5 bases; nucleotides not matched to a gene: 7. This CDR3 region has 14 residues. This CDR3 is CASSPGGERETQYF. The CDR3, as DNA: TGTGCCAGCAGCCCGGGGGGGGAGCGGGAGACCCAGTACTTC.

This clonotype has ten or more counts. This chain joins TRBV4-3 and TRBJ2-3, with D possibly being TRBD2 (6 bases). Germline CDR1 LGHNA, CDR2 YSLEER. The V and J ends lost 0 bases and 1 base respectively, with 11 bases between them. There are 16 residues in the CDR3. DNA for the CDR3: TGCGCCAGCAGCCAAGAGTACTGGGGGGGCACAGATACGCAGTATTTT. It specifies CASSQEYWGGTDTQYF.

The gene calls are TRBV7-9 and TRBJ2-1, with 7 bases matching TRBD1. Per germline, CDR1 SEHNR and CDR2 FQNEAQ (reference sequence). The CDR3 loop spans 16 amino acids. J lost 9 bases, V lost 5 bases, and 16 bases had no gene match. CDR3 nucleotide sequence: TGTGCCAGCAGCATATTCAGGGGGTTCCCATCCGGTGAGCAGTTCTTC. It yields the protein CASSIFRGFPSGEQFF. Full variable domain (missing parts from reference TRBV7-9 and TRBJ2-1): DTGVSQNPRHKITKRGQNVTFRCDPISEHNRLYWYRQTLGQGPEFLTYFQNEAQLEKSRLLSDRFSAERPKGSFSTLEIQRTEQGDSAMYLCASSIFRGFPSGEQFFGPGTRLTVL.

As regards this clonotype: A read error is possible here, since a much larger clone lies one base away. This sequence joins TRBV10-3 and TRBJ1-2, with unresolved D. Germline V lookup: CDR1 ENHRY, CDR2 SYGVKD. There are 12 residues in the CDR3. The CDR3 reads CAISESGYGDTF. In DNA form, the CDR3 reads TGTGCCATCAGTGAATCGGGATATGGCGACACCTTC.

At least ten counts were recorded for this clonotype. The chain carries TRBV5-6 and TRBJ2-1; 7 positions match TRBD1. The CDR3 spans 13 residues. V was clipped by 2 bases and J by 7 bases; unmatched bases: 3. Germline CDR1 SGHDT, CDR2 YYEEEE. The CDR3 spells CASSFQGVNEQFF. The CDR3 nucleotides are TGTGCCAGCAGCTTTCAGGGGGTAAATGAGCAGTTCTTC.

This clonotype was counted a few times. The chain joins TRBV29-1 to TRBJ1-1; no clear D. This CDR3 has 11 amino acids. V was trimmed by 5 bases and J by 8 bases, leaving 12 bases between them. The germline V gene has CDR1 SQVTM and CDR2 ANQGSEA. The chain's CDR3 is CSVSPTGEAFF. DNA of the CDR3: TGCAGCGTTTCCCCCACGGGGGAAGCTTTCTTT.

This clonotype has a handful of counts. The J gene is TRBJ2-7, the V gene TRBV5-1; 9 bases map to TRBD1. This CDR3 has 16 residues. Germline CDR1 SGHRS, CDR2 YFSETQ. The V gene end was trimmed by 4 bases and the J gene end by 2 bases; junction bases not matched to a gene: 10. The CDR3 DNA sequence: TGCGCCAGCAGCCGGATCGGGACAGGGAGGGCCTACGAGCAGTACTTC. The encoded protein is CASSRIGTGRAYEQYF.

This clonotype showed up just a few times. The rearrangement joins TRBV4-2 to TRBJ1-1; D not resolved. Germline V gene lookup returns CDR1 LGHNA and CDR2 YNFKEQ. The CDR3 has 21 amino acids. V dropped 2 bases and J dropped 5 bases, with 33 bases sitting between them. CDR3 nucleotide sequence: TGTGCCAGCAGCCAATATGGCGCGAAGGGTTCTGGTAAATTTCGGATAACTGAAGCTTTCTTT. Translated: CASSQYGAKGSGKFRITEAFF.

This clonotype was found many times. The CDR3 here is CSVEVGGASGTQYF. CDR3 bases: TGCAGCGTTGAAGTGGGGGGAGCTAGCGGGACCCAGTACTTC. V and J are TRBV29-1 and TRBJ2-5; 7 bases fit TRBD2. Germline V gene sequence: CDR1 SQVTM, CDR2 ANQGSEA. V shed 1 base and J 7 bases; nucleotides not matched to a gene: 9. This CDR3 region has 14 residues.

The chain combines TRBV7-6 with TRBJ1-1, with 9 bases matching TRBD1. CDR3 length: 14 residues. V trimming: 3 bases; J trimming: 3 bases; junction bases outside the gene matches: 2. Germline CDR1 reads SGHVS; CDR2 reads FNYEAQ. The CDR3 bases are TGTGCCAGCAGCTTCCGGGACAGGGACACTGAAGCTTTCTTT. Amino acids: CASSFRDRDTEAFF.

This clonotype showed up just a few times. V and J are TRBV28 and TRBJ2-5, with TRBD1 identical over 7 bases. The CDR3 extends over 14 amino acids. Germline lookup yields CDR1 MDHEN and CDR2 SYDVKM. Trimming at V came to 7 bases and at J to 5 bases, leaving 10 bases not matched to a gene. DNA of the CDR3: TGTGCCAGCACGAGGGACAGCTTAACGGAGACCCAGTACTTC. This codes for CASTRDSLTETQYF.

As for this clonotype: With a much larger clone just one base away, this may be a read error. V usage is TRBV5-1 and J usage is TRBJ1-3; D may be TRBD1 (5 bases). Germline loops: CDR1 SGHRS, CDR2 YFSETQ. This CDR3 comprises 16 residues. Deletions cut 4 bases from V and 0 bases from J, with 14 bases between. Here the CDR3 DNA reads TGCGCCAGCAGCGGGCCAGGGAAGAGCTCTGGAAACACCATATATTTT. Translating gives CASSGPGKSSGNTIYF.

This clonotype was seen only a few times. The chain combines TRBV24-1 with TRBJ2-6; the D is unclear. There are 17 residues in the CDR3. V was cut by 3 bases and J by 0 bases, with 11 bases left in between. The germline gives CDR1 KGHDR, CDR2 SFDVKD. The CDR3, as DNA: TGTGCCACCAGTGATCCGAGACTGAGCTCTGGGGCCAACGTCCTGACTTTC. It encodes CATSDPRLSSGANVLTF.

This clonotype was detected only a few times. The chain employs TRBV7-9 and TRBJ2-7; 9 bases fit TRBD1. Trimming took 1 base from V and 6 from J; bases not matched to a gene: 4. Germline V gene sequence: CDR1 SEHNR, CDR2 FQNEAQ (reference sequence). The CDR3 contains 14 residues. CDR3 sequence reads: CASSLEQGAREQYF. The CDR3 coding sequence is TGTGCCAGCAGCTTAGAACAGGGGGCCCGCGAGCAGTACTTC. The full variable domain, rest sourced from reference TRBV7-9 and TRBJ2-7, is DTGVSQNPRHKITKRGQNVTFRCDPISEHNRLYWYRQTLGQGPEFLTYFQNEAQLEKSRLLSDRFSAERPKGSFSTLEIQRTEQGDSAMYLCASSLEQGAREQYFGPGTRLTVT.

V gene TRBV10-3 combines with J gene TRBJ2-7, with D perhaps matching TRBD1 (5 bases). Germline loops: CDR1 ENHRY, CDR2 SYGVKD. This CDR3 is built from 16 residues. V lost 3 bases to trimming and J lost 7 bases, with 22 bases between them. Written as DNA, the CDR3 is TGTGCCATCAGTGAAAGCCGTATCAGGGTGTCCGTTGAGCAGTACTTC. Translated, it gives CAISESRIRVSVEQYF.

The gene calls are TRBV29-1 and TRBJ2-7; 7 bases fit TRBD1. CDR1 and CDR2 from the germline V gene are SQVTM and ANQGSEA. The V gene end was trimmed by 4 bases and the J gene end by 3 bases; junction bases not matched to a gene: 6. CDR3 length: 13 residues. In nucleotides, the CDR3 is TGCAGCGTTGGAGGGGGCCCAAGCTACGAGCAGTACTTC. Its translation: CSVGGGPSYEQYF.

The V call is TRBV7-6, the J call TRBJ2-7, with TRBD2 identical over 8 bases. CDR3 length: 13 residues. Trimming cost V 5 bases and J 6 bases; bases outside gene matches: 6. Germline CDR1 SGHVS, CDR2 FNYEAQ. The CDR3 DNA sequence: TGTGCCAGCAGCGCCGGGGGGGCCGGCGAGCAGTACTTC. Translated, it gives CASSAGGAGEQYF.

This clonotype has only a few counts. The chain links TRBV7-8 to TRBJ2-6, with D unresolved. V was cut by 4 bases and J by 1 base, with 8 bases left in between. Germline V CDR1 and CDR2: SGHVS, FQNEAQ. The CDR3 has 15 amino acids. As DNA, the CDR3 is TGTGCCAGCAGCTACGACTTGTCTGGGGCCAACGTCCTGACTTTC. It translates to CASSYDLSGANVLTF.

Note on this clonotype: Germline and junction disagree at one end, which may indicate a read error. The rearrangement uses TRBV6-5 and TRBJ1-4; D call uncertain. Germline assignment: CDR1 MNHEY and CDR2 SVGAGI. The CDR3 totals 16 residues. The CDR3 loop is CAISYYRKLANEKLFF. Written as DNA, the CDR3 is TGTGCCATCAGTTACTACCGGAAGCTGGCTAATGAAAAACTGTTTTTT.

This clonotype was seen many times. This chain links TRBV4-3 with TRBJ2-7; D is tentatively TRBD1 or TRBD2 (5 bases each). This CDR3 comprises 15 residues. Germline V gene lookup returns CDR1 LGHNA and CDR2 YSLEER. The V end was cut by 3 bases, the J end by 5 bases, with 17 bases between. Written as DNA, the CDR3 is TGCGCCAGCAGCCATCGGCCTGGGGGAATGGACGAGCAGTACTTC. Its translation is CASSHRPGGMDEQYF.

This clonotype was detected only a few times. The junction shows a germline mismatch at one end, possibly a read error. J is TRBJ1-2 and V is TRBV13; 7 bases align to TRBD1. The germline gives CDR1 PRHDT, CDR2 FYEKMQ (reference sequence). CDR3 size: 12 residues. CDR3 residues: CASNSRRQGLAF. CDR3 coding DNA: TGTGCCAGCAATTCCCGACGACAGGGCCTCGCCTTC.

On this clonotype: At one boundary the junction diverges from the germline segment, which might be a read error. The gene calls are TRBV10-3 and TRBJ2-5, with 9 bases fitting TRBD1. The CDR3 has 13 residues. Germline V gene data show CDR1 as ENHRY and CDR2 as SYGVKD. The CDR3 region has the DNA TGTGCCATCAGTGAGTCGGGACAGGGCCTTATGAACTTC. Encoded protein: CAISESGQGLMNF.